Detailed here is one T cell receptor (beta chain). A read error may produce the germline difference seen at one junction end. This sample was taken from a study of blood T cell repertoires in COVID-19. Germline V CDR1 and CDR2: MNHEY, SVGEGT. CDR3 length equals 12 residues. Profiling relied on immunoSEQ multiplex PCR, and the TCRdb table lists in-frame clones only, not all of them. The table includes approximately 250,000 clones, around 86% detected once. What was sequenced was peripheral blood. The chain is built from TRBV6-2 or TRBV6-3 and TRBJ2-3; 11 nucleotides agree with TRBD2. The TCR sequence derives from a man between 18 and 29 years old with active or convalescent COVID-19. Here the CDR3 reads CASSLLAGVYIF. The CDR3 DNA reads TGTGCCAGCAGCCTACTAGCGGGAGTCTATATTTTT.